This TCR beta chain is from a study of cytomegalovirus exposure and HLA in healthy donors. Study background: As released early, the data held about 85 million unique TCRs from HLA-typed donors. Broader study findings: Several of the most significant clusters appeared, in a later analysis, to be linked to common viral pathogens.

Regarding this clone: Its target is not known.

This CDR3 has 13 amino acids. Trimming took 7 bases from V and 2 from J, leaving 12 bases between them. The germline V gene has CDR1 SQVTM and CDR2 ANQGSEA. The PCR made use of 60 Vbeta and 13 Jbeta primers. The data were produced by immunoSEQ multiplex PCR, yet TCRdb's version contains in-frame clones alone and is incomplete. Of some 150,000 clones in the sample, 70% to 80% were seen once. The chain uses TRBV29-1 and TRBJ1-5; TRBD1 might be the D (5 bases). This sequence originates from a female donor in good health and CMV-seronegative. Material for sequencing was PBMCs. CDR3 sequence reads: CSARGDGNQPQHF. CDR3 nucleotides: TGCAGCGCTAGGGGTGATGGCAATCAGCCCCAGCATTTT.